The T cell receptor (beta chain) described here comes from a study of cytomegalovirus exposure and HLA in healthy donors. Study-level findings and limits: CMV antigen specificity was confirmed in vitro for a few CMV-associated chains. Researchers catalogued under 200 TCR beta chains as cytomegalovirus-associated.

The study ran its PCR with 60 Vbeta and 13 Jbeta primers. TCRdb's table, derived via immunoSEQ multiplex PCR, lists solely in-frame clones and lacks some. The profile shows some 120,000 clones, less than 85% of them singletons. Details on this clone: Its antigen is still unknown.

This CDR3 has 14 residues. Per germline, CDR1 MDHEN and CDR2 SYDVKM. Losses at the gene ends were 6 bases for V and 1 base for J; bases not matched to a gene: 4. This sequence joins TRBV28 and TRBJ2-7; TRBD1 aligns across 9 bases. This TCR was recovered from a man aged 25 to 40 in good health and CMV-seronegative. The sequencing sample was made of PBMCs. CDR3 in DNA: TGTGCCAGCAGAGGGACAGGGAATTCCTACGAGCAGTACTTC. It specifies CASRGTGNSYEQYF. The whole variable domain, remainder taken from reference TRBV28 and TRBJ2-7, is DVKVTQSSRYLVKRTGEKVFLECVQDMDHENMFWYRQDPGLGLRLIYFSYDVKMKEKGDIPEGYSVSREKKERFSLILESASTNQTSMYLCASRGTGNSYEQYFGPGTRLTVT.